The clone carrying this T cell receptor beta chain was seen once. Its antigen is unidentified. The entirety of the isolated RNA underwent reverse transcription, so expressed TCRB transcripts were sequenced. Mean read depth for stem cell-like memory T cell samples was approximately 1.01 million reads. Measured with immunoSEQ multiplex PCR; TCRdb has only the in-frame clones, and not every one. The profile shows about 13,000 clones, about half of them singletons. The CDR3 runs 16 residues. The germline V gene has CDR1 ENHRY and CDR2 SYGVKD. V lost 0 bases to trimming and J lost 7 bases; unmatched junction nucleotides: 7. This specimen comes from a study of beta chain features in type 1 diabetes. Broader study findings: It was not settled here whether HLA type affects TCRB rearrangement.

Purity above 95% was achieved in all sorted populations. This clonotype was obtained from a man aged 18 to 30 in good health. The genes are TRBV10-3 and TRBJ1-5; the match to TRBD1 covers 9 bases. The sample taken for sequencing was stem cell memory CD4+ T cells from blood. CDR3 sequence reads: CAISESGQGSDQPQHF. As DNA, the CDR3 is TGTGCCATCAGTGAGTCAGGACAGGGGTCGGACCAGCCCCAGCATTTT.